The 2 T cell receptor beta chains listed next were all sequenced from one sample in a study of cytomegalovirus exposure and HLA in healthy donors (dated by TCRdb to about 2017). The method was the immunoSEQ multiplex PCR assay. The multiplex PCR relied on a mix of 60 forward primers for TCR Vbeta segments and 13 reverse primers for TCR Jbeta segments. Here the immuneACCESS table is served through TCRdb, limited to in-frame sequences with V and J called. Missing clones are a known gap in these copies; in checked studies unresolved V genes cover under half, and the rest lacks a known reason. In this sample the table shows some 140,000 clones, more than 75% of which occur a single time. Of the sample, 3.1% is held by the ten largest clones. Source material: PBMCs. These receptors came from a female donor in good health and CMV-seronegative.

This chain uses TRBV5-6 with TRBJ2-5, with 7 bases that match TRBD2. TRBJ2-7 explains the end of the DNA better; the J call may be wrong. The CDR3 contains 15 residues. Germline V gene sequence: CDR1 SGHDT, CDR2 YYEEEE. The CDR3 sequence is CASSGLGGTTYEQYF. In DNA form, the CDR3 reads TGTGCCAGCAGCGGGTTGGGAGGGACCACCTACGAGCAGTACTTC.

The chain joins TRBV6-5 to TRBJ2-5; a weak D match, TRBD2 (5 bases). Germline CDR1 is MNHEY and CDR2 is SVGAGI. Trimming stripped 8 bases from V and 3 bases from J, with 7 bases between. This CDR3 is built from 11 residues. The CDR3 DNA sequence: TGTGCCAGCGGGCGGGAAGAGACCCAGTACTTC. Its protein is CASGREETQYF.